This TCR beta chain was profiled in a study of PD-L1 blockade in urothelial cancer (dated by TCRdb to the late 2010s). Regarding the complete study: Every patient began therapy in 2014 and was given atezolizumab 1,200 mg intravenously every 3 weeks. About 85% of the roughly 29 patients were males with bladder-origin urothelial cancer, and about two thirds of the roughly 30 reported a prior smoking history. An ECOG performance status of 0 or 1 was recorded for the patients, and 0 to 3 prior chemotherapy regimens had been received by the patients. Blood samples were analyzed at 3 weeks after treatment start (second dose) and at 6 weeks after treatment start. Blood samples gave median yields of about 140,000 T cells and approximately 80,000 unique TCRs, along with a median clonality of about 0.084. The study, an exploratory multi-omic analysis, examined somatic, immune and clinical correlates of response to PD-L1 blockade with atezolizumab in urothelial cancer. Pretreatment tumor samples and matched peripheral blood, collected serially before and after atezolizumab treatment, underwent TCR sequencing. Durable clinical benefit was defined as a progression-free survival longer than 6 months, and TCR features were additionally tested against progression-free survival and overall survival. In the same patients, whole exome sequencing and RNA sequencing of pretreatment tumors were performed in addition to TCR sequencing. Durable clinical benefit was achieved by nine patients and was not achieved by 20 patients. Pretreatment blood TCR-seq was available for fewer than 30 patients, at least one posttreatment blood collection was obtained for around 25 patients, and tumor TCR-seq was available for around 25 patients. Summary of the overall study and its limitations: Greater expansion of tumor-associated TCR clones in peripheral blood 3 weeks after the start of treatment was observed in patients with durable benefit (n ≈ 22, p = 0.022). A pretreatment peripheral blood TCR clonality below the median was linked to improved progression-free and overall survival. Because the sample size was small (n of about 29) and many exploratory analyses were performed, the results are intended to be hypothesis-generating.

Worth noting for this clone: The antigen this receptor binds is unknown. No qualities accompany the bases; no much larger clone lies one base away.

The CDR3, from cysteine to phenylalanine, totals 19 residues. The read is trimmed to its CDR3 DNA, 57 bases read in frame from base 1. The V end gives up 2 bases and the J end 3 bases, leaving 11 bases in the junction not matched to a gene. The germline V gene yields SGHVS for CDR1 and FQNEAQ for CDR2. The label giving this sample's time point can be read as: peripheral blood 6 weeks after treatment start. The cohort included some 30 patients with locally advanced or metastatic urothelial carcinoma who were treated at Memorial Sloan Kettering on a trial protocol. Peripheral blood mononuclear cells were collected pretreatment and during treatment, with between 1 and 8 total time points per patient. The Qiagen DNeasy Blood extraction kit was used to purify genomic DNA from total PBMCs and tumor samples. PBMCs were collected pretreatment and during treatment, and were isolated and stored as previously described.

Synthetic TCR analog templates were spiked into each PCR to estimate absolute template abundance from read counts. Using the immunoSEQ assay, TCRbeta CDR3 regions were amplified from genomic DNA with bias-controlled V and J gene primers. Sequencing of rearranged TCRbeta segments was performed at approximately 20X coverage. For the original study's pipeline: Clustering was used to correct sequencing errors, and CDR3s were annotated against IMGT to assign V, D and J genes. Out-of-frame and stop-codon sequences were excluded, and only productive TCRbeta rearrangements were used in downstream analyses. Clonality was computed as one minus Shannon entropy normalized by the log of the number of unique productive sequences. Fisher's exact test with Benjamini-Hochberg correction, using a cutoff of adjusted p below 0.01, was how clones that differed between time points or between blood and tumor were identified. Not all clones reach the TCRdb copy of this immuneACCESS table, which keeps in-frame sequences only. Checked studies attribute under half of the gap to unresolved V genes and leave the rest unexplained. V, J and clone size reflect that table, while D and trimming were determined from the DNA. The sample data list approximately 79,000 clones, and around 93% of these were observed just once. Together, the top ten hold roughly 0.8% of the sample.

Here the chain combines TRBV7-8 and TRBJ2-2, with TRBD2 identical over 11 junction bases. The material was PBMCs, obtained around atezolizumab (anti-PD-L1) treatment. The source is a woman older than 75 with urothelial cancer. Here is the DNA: TGTGCCAGCAGCTTATATGCTAGCGGGAGGCATAGTGACACCGGGGAGCTGTTTTTT. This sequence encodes CASSLYASGRHSDTGELFF.